The 5 T cell receptor beta chains in this list originate from one sample, sequenced in a study of blood T cell repertoires in COVID-19. TCRdb's copy holds only in-frame clones and misses some; the assay was immunoSEQ multiplex PCR. This sample carries over 100,000 clones, approximately 85% of them seen once, and the ten largest clones take under 13%. Material: peripheral blood. Receptor source: a man older than 75 with acute or convalescent COVID-19.

V and J are TRBV10-3 and TRBJ2-1, with 10 bases lining up with TRBD2. This CDR3 has 16 amino acids. V lost 4 bases to trimming and J lost 4 bases; unmatched junction nucleotides: 7. The germline V gene has CDR1 ENHRY and CDR2 SYGVKD. The CDR3 DNA is TGTGCCATCAGTGGCGGGGCTAGCGGGGGATACAATGAGCAGTTCTTC. Its translation is CAISGGASGGYNEQFF.

This chain connects TRBV6-2 or TRBV6-3 to TRBJ1-1, with D possibly TRBD1 on 5 matching bases. The V gene lost 5 bases and the J gene lost 3 bases, with 7 bases spanning the gap. The CDR3 spans 12 residues. Germline V gene sequence: CDR1 MNHEY, CDR2 SVGEGT. The CDR3 here is CASSRGDTEAFF. CDR3 coding DNA: TGTGCCAGCAGTCGGGGGGACACTGAAGCTTTCTTT.

This chain links TRBV3-1 (or the pseudogene TRBV3-2) with TRBJ1-2, with 7 positions matching TRBD1. The V and J ends lost 6 bases and 6 bases, in that order; junction bases with no gene match: 10. The germline V gene encodes CDR1 LGHDT and CDR2 YNNKEL (reference sequence). The CDR3 is 14 residues long. CDR3 sequence: CASSQQGRFDGYTF. In nucleotides, the CDR3 is TGTGCCAGCAGTCAACAGGGGAGATTTGATGGCTACACCTTC.

The J gene is TRBJ2-7, the V gene TRBV5-1; 9 nucleotides match TRBD1. The CDR3 totals 16 residues. Germline assignment: CDR1 SGHRS and CDR2 YFSETQ. V trimming: 4 bases; J trimming: 0 bases; junction bases outside the gene matches: 8. The CDR3 here is CASSPSGTGPSYEQYF. CDR3 bases: TGCGCCAGCAGCCCGTCCGGGACAGGGCCCTCCTACGAGCAGTACTTC.

The chain joins TRBV5-1 to TRBJ2-5; 8 bases fit TRBD2. Germline loops: CDR1 SGHRS, CDR2 YFSETQ. Germline trimming cut 4 bases from V and 1 base from J; bases unmatched to any gene: 3. There are 14 residues in the CDR3. CDR3 nucleotide sequence: TGCGCCAGCAGCACAACTAGCGGCCAAGAGACCCAGTACTTC. It is translated as CASSTTSGQETQYF.